This T cell receptor (beta chain) came from a study of blood T cell repertoires in COVID-19. Seattle's cohort entered during active infection and was followed longitudinally. Authors' data handling: Amplification from reference gene primers served as the basis for estimated nucleated cell counts. The assay was immunoSEQ multiplex PCR, and TCRdb's table has in-frame clones only and misses some. V and J calls plus clone size are reproduced from that table; the DNA served to infer D and trimming. The sample has some 220,000 clones, roughly 85% seen once; the top ten hold 5.1%. The ends lost 1 base at V and 4 bases at J; junction bases unmatched: 8. The CDR3 has 17 residues. The germline gives CDR1 LGHDT, CDR2 YNNKEL (reference sequence).

Sequencing used peripheral blood. The clonotype originates from a man in his forties or fifties with COVID-19, enrolled during active disease. The chain recombines TRBV3-1 (or the pseudogene TRBV3-2) with TRBJ2-3, with TRBD1 matching 10 bases. For the CDR3, the DNA is TGTGCCAGCAGCCAAGTTTATCGGACAGGGGGATCAGATACGCAGTATTTT. Its translation: CASSQVYRTGGSDTQYF.